This T cell receptor beta chain was found in a study of CD8+ T cells in alopecia areata. Study-wide points: Clonality in lesional scalp, especially alopecia totalis/universalis, exceeded that of normal scalp.

As to this clone: What it binds is not known.

Collected material from alopecia areata patients comprised lesional scalp punch biopsies and peripheral blood. Extraction of RNA preceded its reverse transcription into cDNA, which served as the sequencing template. TCRdb's copy holds only in-frame clones and misses some; the assay was immunoSEQ multiplex PCR. The table shows 120,000 or so clones, with 47% occurring only once. V shed 4 bases and J shed 4 bases, with 9 bases lying between them. Germline values: CDR1 SQVTM, CDR2 ANQGSEA. This CDR3 spans 12 amino acids. The sequence was collected from a human donor with alopecia areata. The specimen was NKG2D-low CD8+ T cells sorted from blood. The chain carries TRBV29-1 and TRBJ2-3; unclear D gene. CDR3 nucleotide sequence: TGCAGCGTTGGTGGAGAGGCAGATACGCAGTATTTT. Amino acid sequence: CSVGGEADTQYF.